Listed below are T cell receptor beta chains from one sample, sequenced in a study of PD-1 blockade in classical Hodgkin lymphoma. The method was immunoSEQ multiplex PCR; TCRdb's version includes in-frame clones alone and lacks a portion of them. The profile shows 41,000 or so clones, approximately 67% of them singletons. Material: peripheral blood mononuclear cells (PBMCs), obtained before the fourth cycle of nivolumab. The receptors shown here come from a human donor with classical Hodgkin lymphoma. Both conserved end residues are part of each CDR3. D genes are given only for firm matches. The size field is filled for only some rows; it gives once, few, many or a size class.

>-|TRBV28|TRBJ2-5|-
CASSSPGRRETQYF
TGTGCCAGCAGTTCCCCGGGAAGGAGAGAGACCCAGTACTTC
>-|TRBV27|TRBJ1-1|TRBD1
CASSLRGPETEAFF
TGTGCCAGCAGTTTAAGGGGGCCGGAGACTGAAGCTTTCTTT
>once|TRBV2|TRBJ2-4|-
CASRDSRGDIQYF
TGTGCCAGCAGAGACAGTCGAGGGGACATTCAGTACTTC
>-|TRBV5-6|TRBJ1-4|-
CASSLLQTNEKLFF
TGTGCCAGCAGCTTGCTGCAAACTAATGAAAAACTGTTTTTT
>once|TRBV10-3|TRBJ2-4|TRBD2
CAISTGTSGPKNIQYF
TGTGCCATCAGTACAGGGACTAGCGGACCCAAAAACATTCAGTACTTC
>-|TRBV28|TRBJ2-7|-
CASSFVSFSYEQYF
TGTGCCAGCAGTTTCGTGAGTTTTTCCTACGAGCAGTACTTC
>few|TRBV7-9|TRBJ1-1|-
CASSLGDTLNTEAFF
TGTGCCAGCAGCTTAGGGGACACCTTGAACACTGAAGCTTTCTTT
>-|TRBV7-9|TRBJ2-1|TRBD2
CASSETRARSGGGWDEQFF
TGTGCCAGCAGCGAGACCCGAGCTCGGAGCGGGGGCGGTTGGGATGAGCAGTTCTTC
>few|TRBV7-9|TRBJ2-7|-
CASSLAGPNEGQYF
TGTGCCAGCAGCTTAGCTGGACCCAACGAAGGGCAGTACTTC
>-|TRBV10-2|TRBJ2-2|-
CASSETTSFPNTGELFF
TGCGCCAGCAGTGAGACTACATCATTCCCGAACACCGGGGAGCTGTTTTTT
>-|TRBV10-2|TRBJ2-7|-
CASSDDGSSYEQYF
TGCGCCAGCAGTGATGACGGGAGCTCCTACGAGCAGTACTTC
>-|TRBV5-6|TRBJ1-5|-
CASSLGKITNQPQHF
TGTGCCAGCAGCTTGGGGAAAATTACTAATCAGCCCCAGCATTTT
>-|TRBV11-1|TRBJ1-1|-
CASSLSRNTEAFF
TGTGCCAGCAGCTTATCTAGGAACACTGAAGCTTTCTTT
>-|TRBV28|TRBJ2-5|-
CASGTTSQETQYF
TGTGCCAGCGGTACGACCTCCCAAGAGACCCAGTACTTC
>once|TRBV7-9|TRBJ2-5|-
CASSLAWPYQETQYF
TGTGCCAGCAGCTTAGCGTGGCCGTACCAAGAGACCCAGTACTTC
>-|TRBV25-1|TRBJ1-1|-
CASSDPGGTEAFF
TGTGCCAGCAGTGACCCGGGCGGGACTGAAGCTTTCTTT
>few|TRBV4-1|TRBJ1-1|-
CASSQGWNTEAFF
TGCGCCAGCAGCCAGGGCTGGAACACTGAAGCTTTCTTT
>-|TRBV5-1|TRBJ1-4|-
CASSLASGGPDEKLFF
TGCGCCAGCAGCTTGGCTTCCGGGGGCCCTGATGAAAAACTGTTTTTT
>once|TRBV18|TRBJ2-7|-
CASSPPAYYEQYF
TGTGCCAGCTCACCACCGGCCTACTACGAGCAGTACTTC
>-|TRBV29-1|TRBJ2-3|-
CSVGTLTDTQYF
TGCAGCGTTGGGACTCTTACAGATACGCAGTATTTT
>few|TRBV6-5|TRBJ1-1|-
CASSTHRNTEAFF
TGTGCCAGCAGTACACATCGGAACACTGAAGCTTTCTTT
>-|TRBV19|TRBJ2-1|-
CASTISGGGQLFF
TGTGCCAGTACCATCTCTGGGGGGGGACAATTGTTCTTC
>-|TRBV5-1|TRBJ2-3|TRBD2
CASSFSGGEDTQYF
TGCGCCAGCAGCTTTAGCGGGGGGGAAGATACGCAGTATTTT
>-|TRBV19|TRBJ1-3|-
CASSIDAGNGGNTIYF
TGTGCCAGTAGCATCGACGCAGGGAACGGTGGAAACACCATATATTTT
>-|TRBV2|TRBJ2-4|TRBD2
CASSESSGGAKNIQYF
TGTGCCAGCAGTGAATCTAGCGGGGGGGCCAAAAACATTCAGTACTTC
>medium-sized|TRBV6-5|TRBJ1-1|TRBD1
CASSRTGPNTEAFF
TGTGCCAGCAGTCGGACAGGGCCGAACACTGAAGCTTTCTTT
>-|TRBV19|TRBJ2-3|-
CASSMLTVTDTQYF
TGTGCCAGTAGTATGTTAACAGTGACAGATACGCAGTATTTT
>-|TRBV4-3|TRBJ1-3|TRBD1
CASSQARAGGENTIYF
TGCGCCAGCAGCCAAGCGAGGGCAGGGGGCGAAAACACCATATATTTT
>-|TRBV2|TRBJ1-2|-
CASSVSVGDYGYTF
TGTGCCAGCAGTGTCTCTGTAGGGGACTATGGCTACACCTTC
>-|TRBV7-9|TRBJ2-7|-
CASTLPTLQGSYEQYF
TGTGCCAGCACTCTCCCTACATTGCAGGGCAGCTACGAGCAGTACTTC
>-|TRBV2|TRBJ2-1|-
CASSEVWKGANEQFF
TGTGCCAGCAGTGAAGTCTGGAAAGGGGCCAATGAGCAGTTCTTC
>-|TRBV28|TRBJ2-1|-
CASSFVASSYNEQFF
TGTGCCAGCAGTTTCGTCGCTAGCTCCTACAATGAGCAGTTCTTC
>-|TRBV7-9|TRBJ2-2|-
CASSYAGELFF
TGTGCCAGCAGCTACGCCGGGGAGCTGTTTTTT
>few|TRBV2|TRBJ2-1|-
CASRQFPSNEQFF
TGTGCCAGCAGGCAGTTTCCCAGCAATGAGCAGTTCTTC
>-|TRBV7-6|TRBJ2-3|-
CASSQFGSDTQYF
TGTGCCAGCAGTCAATTTGGGTCGGATACGCAGTATTTT
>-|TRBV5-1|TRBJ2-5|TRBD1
CASGTGTGDWETQYF
TGCGCCAGCGGCACCGGGACAGGGGATTGGGAGACCCAGTACTTC
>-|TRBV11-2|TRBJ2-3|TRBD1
CASRRPGTGRDTQYF
TGTGCCAGCAGGAGACCCGGGACAGGGCGAGATACGCAGTATTTT
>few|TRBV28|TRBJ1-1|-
CASSPPGFGEAFF
TGTGCCAGCAGTCCCCCGGGATTTGGTGAAGCTTTCTTT
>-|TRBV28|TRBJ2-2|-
CASSLMANTGELFF
TGTGCCAGCAGTTTAATGGCTAACACCGGGGAGCTGTTTTTT
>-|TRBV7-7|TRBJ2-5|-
CASSLRQGETQYF
TGTGCTAGCAGCCTCCGCCAAGGGGAGACCCAGTACTTC
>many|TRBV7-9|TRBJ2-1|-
CASSSLRGPGHNEQFF
TGTGCCAGCAGCTCCCTTCGGGGCCCGGGGCACAATGAGCAGTTCTTC
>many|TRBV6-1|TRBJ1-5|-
CASSDGQHSNQPQHF
TGTGCCAGCAGTGACGGACAACATAGCAATCAGCCCCAGCATTTT
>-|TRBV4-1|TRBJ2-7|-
CASSQDRLPTGSYEQYF
TGCGCCAGCAGCCAAGACCGGCTCCCTACGGGATCCTACGAGCAGTACTTC
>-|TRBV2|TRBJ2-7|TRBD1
CASSEIGQGDYEQYF
TGTGCCAGCAGTGAGATAGGACAGGGTGACTACGAGCAGTACTTC
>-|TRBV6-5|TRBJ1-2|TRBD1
CASQTDRGVGGYTF
TGTGCCAGCCAAACGGACAGGGGGGTAGGTGGCTACACCTTC
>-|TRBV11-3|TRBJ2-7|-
CASSLGITDKPYEQYF
TGTGCCAGCAGCTTAGGTATTACGGACAAGCCCTACGAGCAGTACTTC
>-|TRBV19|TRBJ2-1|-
CASTETGSYNEQFF
TGTGCCAGTACTGAGACAGGATCCTACAATGAGCAGTTCTTC
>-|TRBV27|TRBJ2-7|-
CASSSRGALVEQYF
TGTGCCAGCAGCTCCCGGGGGGCCCTAGTCGAGCAGTACTTC
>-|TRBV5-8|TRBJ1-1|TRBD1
CASSLLTGGTEAFF
TGTGCCAGCAGCTTGCTTACAGGGGGAACTGAAGCTTTCTTT
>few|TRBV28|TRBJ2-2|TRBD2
CASMGGTGELFF
TGTGCCAGCATGGGGGGGACCGGGGAGCTGTTTTTT
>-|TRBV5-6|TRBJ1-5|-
CASSLRNQPQHF
TGTGCCAGCAGCTTGCGTAATCAGCCCCAGCATTTT
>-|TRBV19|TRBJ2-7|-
CASSIDGGAYEQYF
TGTGCCAGTAGTATCGACGGGGGAGCCTACGAGCAGTACTTC
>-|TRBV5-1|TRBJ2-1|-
CASSLGTVNEQFF
TGCGCCAGCAGCTTGGGGACGGTAAATGAGCAGTTCTTC
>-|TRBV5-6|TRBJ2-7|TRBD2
CASSRGLAGETYEQYF
TGTGCCAGCAGCCGGGGACTAGCGGGGGAAACCTACGAGCAGTACTTC
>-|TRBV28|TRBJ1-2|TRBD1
CASSPMGQGFSYGYTF
TGTGCCAGCAGTCCGATGGGACAGGGGTTTTCCTATGGCTACACCTTC
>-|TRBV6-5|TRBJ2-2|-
CASSYGPSGELFF
TGTGCCAGCAGTTACGGCCCTTCCGGGGAGCTGTTTTTT
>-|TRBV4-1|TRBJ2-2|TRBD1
CASSLGTGWNTGELFF
TGCGCCAGCAGCCTGGGGACAGGGTGGAACACCGGGGAGCTGTTTTTT